This TCR beta chain was observed in a study of spatial heterogeneity in lung cancer. The germline V gene encodes CDR1 DFQATT and CDR2 SNEGSKA (reference sequence). Trimming pared 3 bases from V and 4 bases from J, leaving 11 bases between. This CDR3 contains 13 residues. Time point in this sample: sample taken at primary tumor resection. Whole-study results and caveats: Higher tumor mutation counts went along with higher counts of expanded intratumoral alpha and beta TCRs.

Each CDR3 protein is one row after TCRdb ran MiXCR on the 5' RACE reads. The repertoire holds about 22,000 distinct CDR3 sequences, with approximately 9% as singletons. This clonotype occurred many times. Its specificity is unknown. Material: lung tumor tissue, obtained at surgery. The V gene is TRBV20-1, the J gene TRBJ2-3, with D possibly being TRBD2 (6 bases). This TCR was recovered from a male donor with early-stage non-small cell lung cancer. The CDR3, as DNA: TGCAGTGCTAGTGGAGGGAATGCAGATACGCAGTATTTT. Residues: CSASGGNADTQYF.